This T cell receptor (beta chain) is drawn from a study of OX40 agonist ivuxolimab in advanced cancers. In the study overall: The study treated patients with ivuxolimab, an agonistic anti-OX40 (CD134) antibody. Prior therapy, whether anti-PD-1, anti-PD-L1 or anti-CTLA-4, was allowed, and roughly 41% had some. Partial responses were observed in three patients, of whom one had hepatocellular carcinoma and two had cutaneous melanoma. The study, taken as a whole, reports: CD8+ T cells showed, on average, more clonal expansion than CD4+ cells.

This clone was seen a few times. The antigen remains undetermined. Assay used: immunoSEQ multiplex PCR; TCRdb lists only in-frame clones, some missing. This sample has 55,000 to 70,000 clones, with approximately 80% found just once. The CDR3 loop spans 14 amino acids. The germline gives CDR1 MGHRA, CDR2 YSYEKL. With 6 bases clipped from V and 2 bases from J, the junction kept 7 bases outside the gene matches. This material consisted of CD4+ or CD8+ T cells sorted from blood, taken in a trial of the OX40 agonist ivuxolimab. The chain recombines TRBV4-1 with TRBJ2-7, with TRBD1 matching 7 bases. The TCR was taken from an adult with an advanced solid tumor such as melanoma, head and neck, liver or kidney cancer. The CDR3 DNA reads TGCGCCAGCAGACAGAGACAGGGCCCCTACGAGCAGTACTTC. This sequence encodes CASRQRQGPYEQYF.